A selection of T cell receptor beta chains follows, all from one sample in a study of T-cell memory formation after mild COVID-19. TCRdb re-called the 5' RACE reads through MiXCR, storing one row per CDR3 protein. Of about 360,000 distinct CDR3 sequences in the sample, under 15% were seen once. Sequenced: PBMCs or a T cell subset sorted from them (not recorded which). The receptors were gathered from a man aged 18 to 29 who had mild COVID-19 (a few samples of this study predate the infection). Cell type and time point are not known. CDR3s leave out the opening cysteine and the closing phenylalanine or tryptophan. Size is omitted from some rows. Given values are once, few, many or a class for expanded clones.

V: TRBV6-2/TRBV6-3
size: few
CDR3: ASSLNSYHQPQH

V: TRBV4-1
size: few
CDR3: ASSQDLGYQETQY

V: TRBV7-8
size: -
CDR3: ASSFAFGQGSYEQY

V: TRBV27
size: -
CDR3: ASSQGVSNQPQH

V: TRBV12-3/TRBV12-4
size: -
CDR3: ASSRSGDGKTQY

V: TRBV4-3
size: few
CDR3: ASSQGWGANVLT

V: TRBV6-2/TRBV6-3
size: -
CDR3: ASSYPSGGADQETQY

V: TRBV5-1
size: many
CDR3: ASSTYGTGVPTDTQY

V: TRBV13
size: few
CDR3: ASTETGGFSDTQY

V: TRBV7-2
size: many
CDR3: ASLVAGGADNEQF

V: TRBV27
size: -
CDR3: ASSLSGGGNEKLF

V: TRBV9
size: -
CDR3: ASSDNRDTGRPPGELF

V: TRBV12-3/TRBV12-4
size: -
CDR3: ASSFSSRVNGYT

V: TRBV11-3
size: -
CDR3: ASSSGTSGGDREQF

V: TRBV9
size: many
CDR3: ASSALPNEQF

V: TRBV4-1
size: once
CDR3: ASSQAGTGNGYT

V: TRBV11-2
size: few
CDR3: ASSTTTRPETQY

V: TRBV25-1
size: few
CDR3: ASSEFNGGTGELF

V: TRBV27
size: -
CDR3: ASGRGIYEQF

V: TRBV12-3/TRBV12-4
size: many
CDR3: ASARGSMFGIQY

V: TRBV10-3
size: few
CDR3: ASGLGGAPNYGYT

V: TRBV5-6
size: few
CDR3: ASSPYPQH

V: TRBV20-1
size: -
CDR3: SASFLGQGAGTEAF

V: TRBV7-3
size: -
CDR3: ASSSRQDREAF

V: TRBV9
size: -
CDR3: ASSAGTTPNQPQH

V: TRBV4-1
size: few
CDR3: ASSQFISDRDTQY

V: TRBV4-3
size: -
CDR3: ASSQDPAGGTGELF

V: TRBV12-3/TRBV12-4
size: few
CDR3: ASRMDRAPDTQY

V: TRBV20-1
size: -
CDR3: SARPGYTDTQY

V: TRBV19
size: many
CDR3: ASSIVGEAVLNTEAF

V: TRBV6-5
size: -
CDR3: ASSYSGASNQPQH

V: TRBV7-8
size: few
CDR3: ASSLNSGLGYEQY

V: TRBV9
size: -
CDR3: ASSVVQGGDTEAF

V: TRBV11-2
size: few
CDR3: ASSGTGYSNQPQH

V: TRBV7-6
size: many
CDR3: ASSLDGFYEQY

V: TRBV9
size: -
CDR3: ASSGDRSSYNEQF

V: TRBV29-1
size: -
CDR3: SVTPGPRGGYT

V: TRBV11-2
size: -
CDR3: ASSLGAGTTYEQY

V: TRBV7-9
size: few
CDR3: ASRPPAVTDTQY

V: TRBV20-1
size: few
CDR3: SAVPAGTGGWNTEAF

V: TRBV7-6
size: few
CDR3: ASSLSQHYNEQF

V: TRBV24-1
size: few
CDR3: ATSDSLGMTQY

V: TRBV5-1
size: -
CDR3: ASSSQGFAELF

V: TRBV4-3
size: few
CDR3: ASSQDITEPEAF

V: TRBV12-3/TRBV12-4
size: -
CDR3: ASSAPMGAQY

V: TRBV5-1
size: few
CDR3: ASSSDRSEGTQY

V: TRBV9
size: -
CDR3: ASSGEGIIAETQY

V: TRBV4-1
size: -
CDR3: ASSRRLAGGPVSTDTQY

V: TRBV5-1
size: many
CDR3: ASSLARRGSYNEQF

V: TRBV7-6
size: -
CDR3: ASSVPGLAGGEETQY

V: TRBV5-1
size: -
CDR3: ASSWDFTDTQY

V: TRBV24-1
size: few
CDR3: ATSEDGYSDYT

V: TRBV6-5
size: -
CDR3: ASSPKYTDTQY

V: TRBV11-2
size: -
CDR3: ASSQTLDRKGGPF

V: TRBV7-2
size: many
CDR3: ASNKGASTDTQY